This T cell receptor beta chain was retrieved from a study of T cells after yellow fever vaccination. Study outcomes and limitations: Most clones from primary vaccination resurfaced after the booster (around 95% CD4, around 89% CD8).

The CDR3 length is 16 residues. The germline gives CDR1 SEHNR, CDR2 FQNEAQ (reference sequence). Trimming cost V 2 bases and J 2 bases, with 13 bases left between them. TCRdb reanalysed the 5' RACE reads using MiXCR and keeps one entry per CDR3 protein. The data contain over 65,000 distinct CDR3 sequences, 10% to 15% of them singletons. This material consisted of CD8+ T cells not binding an NS4B(214-222) dextramer, sorted from PBMCs, taken more than 20 days after the first yellow fever vaccination. The TCR originated in a man between 18 and 35 years old who received the YFV17D yellow fever vaccine. This rearrangement joins TRBV7-9 to TRBJ1-3; D is unclear. The CDR3 region is CASSLPRSTTGNTIYF. The CDR3 DNA follows: TGTGCCAGCAGCTTACCGAGGAGTACCACTGGAAACACCATATATTTT. The variable domain in full, with the rest retrieved from reference TRBV7-9 and TRBJ1-3, is DTGVSQNPRHKITKRGQNVTFRCDPISEHNRLYWYRQTLGQGPEFLTYFQNEAQLEKSRLLSDRFSAERPKGSFSTLEIQRTEQGDSAMYLCASSLPRSTTGNTIYFGEGSWLTVV.